This record concerns one TCR beta chain sequence. Primers: 60 Vbeta forward and 13 Jbeta reverse. Method: immunoSEQ multiplex PCR; TCRdb's copy keeps in-frame clones and lacks some. The sample includes roughly 170,000 clones, over 70% of them seen just once. The CDR3 consists of 14 residues. Deletions cut 4 bases from V and 3 bases from J, with 9 bases between. Germline-derived CDR1 and CDR2 are LGHNA and YNFKEQ. The data stem from a study of cytomegalovirus exposure and HLA in healthy donors. This rearrangement joins TRBV4-2 to TRBJ1-4, with a tentative D call TRBD1 (5 bases). The TCR comes from a woman between 25 and 40 years old in good health and CMV-seronegative. The material sequenced was PBMCs. As DNA, the CDR3 is TGTGCCAGCAGCCGCAGGGTATCTAATGAAAAACTGTTTTTT. This sequence encodes CASSRRVSNEKLFF.